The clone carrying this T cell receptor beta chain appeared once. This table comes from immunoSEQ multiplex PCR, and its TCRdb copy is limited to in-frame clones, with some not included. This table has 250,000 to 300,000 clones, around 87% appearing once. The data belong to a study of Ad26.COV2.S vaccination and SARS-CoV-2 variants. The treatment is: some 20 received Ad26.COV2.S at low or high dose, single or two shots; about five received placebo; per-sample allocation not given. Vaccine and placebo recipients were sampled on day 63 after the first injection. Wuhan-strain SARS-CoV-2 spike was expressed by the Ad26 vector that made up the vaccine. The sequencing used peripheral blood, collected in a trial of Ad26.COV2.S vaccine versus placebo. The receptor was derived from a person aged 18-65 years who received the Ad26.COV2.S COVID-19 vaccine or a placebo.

CDR3 amino acids: CASSLRGGRGSTDTQYF. For the CDR3, the DNA is TGTGCCAGCAGCTTAAGAGGAGGGCGGGGAAGCACAGATACGCAGTATTTT. The chain joins TRBV7-3 to TRBJ2-3; D might be TRBD2 (6 bases). The V gene lost 1 base and the J gene lost 0 bases, with 14 bases spanning the gap. Germline CDR1 reads SGHTA; CDR2 reads FQGTGA. This CDR3 spans 17 amino acids. Using reference TRBV7-3 and TRBJ2-3 for the parts outside the CDR3, the full variable domain is GAGVSQTPSNKVTEKGKYVELRCDPISGHTALYWYRQSLGQGPEFLIYFQGTGAADDSGLPNDRFFAVRPEGSVSTLKIQRTERGDSAVYLCASSLRGGRGSTDTQYFGPGTRLTVL.